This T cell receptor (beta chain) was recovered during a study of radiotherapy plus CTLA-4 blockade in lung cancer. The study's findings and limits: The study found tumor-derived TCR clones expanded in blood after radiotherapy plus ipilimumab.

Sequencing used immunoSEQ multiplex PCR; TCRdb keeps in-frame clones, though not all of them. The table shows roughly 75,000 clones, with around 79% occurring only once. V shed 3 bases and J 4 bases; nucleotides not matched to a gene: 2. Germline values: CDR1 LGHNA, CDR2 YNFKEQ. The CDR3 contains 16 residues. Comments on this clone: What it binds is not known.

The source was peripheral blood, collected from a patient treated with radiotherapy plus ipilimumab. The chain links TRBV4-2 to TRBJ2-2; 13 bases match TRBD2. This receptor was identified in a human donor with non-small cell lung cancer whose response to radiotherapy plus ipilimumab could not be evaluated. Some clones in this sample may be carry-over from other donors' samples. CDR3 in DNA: TGTGCCAGCAGCCAGACTAGCGGGGGGAGCACCGGGGAGCTGTTTTTT. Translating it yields CASSQTSGGSTGELFF.